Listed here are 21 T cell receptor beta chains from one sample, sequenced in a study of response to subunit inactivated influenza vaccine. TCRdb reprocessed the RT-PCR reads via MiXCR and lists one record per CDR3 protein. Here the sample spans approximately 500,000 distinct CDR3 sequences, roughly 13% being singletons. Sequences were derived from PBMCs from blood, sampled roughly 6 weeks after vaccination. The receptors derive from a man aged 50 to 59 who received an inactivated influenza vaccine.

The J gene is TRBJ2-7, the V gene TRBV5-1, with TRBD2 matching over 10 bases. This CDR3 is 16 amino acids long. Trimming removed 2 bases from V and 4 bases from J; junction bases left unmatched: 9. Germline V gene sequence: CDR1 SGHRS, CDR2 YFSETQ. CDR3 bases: TGCGCCAGCAGCTTCTTTTCCCCAGCGGGAGGGTACGAGCAGTACTTC. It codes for CASSFFSPAGGYEQYF.

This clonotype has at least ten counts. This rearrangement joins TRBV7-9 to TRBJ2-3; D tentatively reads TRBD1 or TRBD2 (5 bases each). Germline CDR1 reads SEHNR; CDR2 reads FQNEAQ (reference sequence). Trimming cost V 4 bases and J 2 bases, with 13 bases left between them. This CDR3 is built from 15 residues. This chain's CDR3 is CASSSLLGPTDTQYF. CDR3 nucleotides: TGTGCCAGCAGCTCCCTGTTGGGACCCACAGATACGCAGTATTTT.

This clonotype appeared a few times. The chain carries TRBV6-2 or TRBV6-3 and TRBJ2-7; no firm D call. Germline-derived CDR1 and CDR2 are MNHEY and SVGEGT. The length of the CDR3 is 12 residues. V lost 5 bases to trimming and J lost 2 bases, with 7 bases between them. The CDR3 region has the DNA TGTGCCAGCAGTGACGGACCCTACGAGCAGTACTTC. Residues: CASSDGPYEQYF.

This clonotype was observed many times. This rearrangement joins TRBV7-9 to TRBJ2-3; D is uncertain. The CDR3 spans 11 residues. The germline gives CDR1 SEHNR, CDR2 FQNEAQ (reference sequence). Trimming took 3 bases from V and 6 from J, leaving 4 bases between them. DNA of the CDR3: TGTGCCAGCAGCTTTATTGATACGCAGTATTTT. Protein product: CASSFIDTQYF.

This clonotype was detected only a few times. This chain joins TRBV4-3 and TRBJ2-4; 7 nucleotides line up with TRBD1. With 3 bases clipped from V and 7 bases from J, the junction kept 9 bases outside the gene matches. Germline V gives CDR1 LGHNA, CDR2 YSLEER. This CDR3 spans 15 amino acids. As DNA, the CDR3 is TGCGCCAGCAGCCAGGCCCGAGACAGGGCCAACATTCAGTACTTC. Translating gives CASSQARDRANIQYF.

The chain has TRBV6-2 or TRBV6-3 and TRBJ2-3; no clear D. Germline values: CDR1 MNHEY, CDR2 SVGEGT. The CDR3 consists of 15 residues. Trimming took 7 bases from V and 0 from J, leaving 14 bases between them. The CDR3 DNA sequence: TGTGCCAGCACCCGACCCGCAGATAGCACAGATACGCAGTATTTT. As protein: CASTRPADSTDTQYF.

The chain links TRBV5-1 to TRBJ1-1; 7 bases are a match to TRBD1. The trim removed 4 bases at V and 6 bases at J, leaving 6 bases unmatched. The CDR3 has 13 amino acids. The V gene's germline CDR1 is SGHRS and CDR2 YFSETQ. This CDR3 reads CASSQGGTAEAFF. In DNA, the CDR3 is TGCGCCAGCAGCCAAGGGGGCACGGCTGAAGCTTTCTTT. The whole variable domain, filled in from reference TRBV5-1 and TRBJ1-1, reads KAGVTQTPRYLIKTRGQQVTLSCSPISGHRSVSWYQQTPGQGLQFLFEYFSETQRNKGNFPGRFSGRQFSNSRSEMNVSTLELGDSALYLCASSQGGTAEAFFGQGTRLTVV.

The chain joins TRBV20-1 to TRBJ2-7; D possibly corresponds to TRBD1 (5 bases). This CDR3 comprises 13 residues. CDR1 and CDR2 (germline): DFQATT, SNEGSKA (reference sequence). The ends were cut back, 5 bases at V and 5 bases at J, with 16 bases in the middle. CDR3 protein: CSAAADRLDEQYF. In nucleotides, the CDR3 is TGCAGTGCTGCCGCCGACAGATTGGACGAGCAGTACTTC.

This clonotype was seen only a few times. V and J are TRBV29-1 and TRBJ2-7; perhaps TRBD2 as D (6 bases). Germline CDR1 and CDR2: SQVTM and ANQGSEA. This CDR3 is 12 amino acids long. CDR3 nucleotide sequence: TGCAGTGTGTACGGGGGAGCCTACGAGCAGTACTTC. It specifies CSVYGGAYEQYF.

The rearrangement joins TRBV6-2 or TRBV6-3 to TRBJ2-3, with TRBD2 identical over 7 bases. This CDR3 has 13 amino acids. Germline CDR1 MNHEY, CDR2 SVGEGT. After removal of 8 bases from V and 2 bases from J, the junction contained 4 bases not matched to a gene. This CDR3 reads CASGRGTTDTQYF. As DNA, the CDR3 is TGTGCCAGCGGGCGGGGGACCACAGATACGCAGTATTTT.

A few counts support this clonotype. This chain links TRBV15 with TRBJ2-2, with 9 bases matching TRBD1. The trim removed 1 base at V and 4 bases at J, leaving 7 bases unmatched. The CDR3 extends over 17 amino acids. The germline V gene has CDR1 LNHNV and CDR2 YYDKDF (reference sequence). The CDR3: CATSRGRTGVLTGELFF. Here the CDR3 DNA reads TGTGCCACCAGCAGAGGACGGACAGGGGTCCTCACCGGGGAGCTGTTTTTT.

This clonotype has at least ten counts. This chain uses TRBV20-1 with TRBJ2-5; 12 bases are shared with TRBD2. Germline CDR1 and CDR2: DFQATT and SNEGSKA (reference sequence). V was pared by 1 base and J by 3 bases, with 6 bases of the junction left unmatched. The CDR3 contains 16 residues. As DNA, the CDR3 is TGCAGTGCTAGAGGTGTCACTAGCGGGGGGAAAGAGACCCAGTACTTC. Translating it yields CSARGVTSGGKETQYF.

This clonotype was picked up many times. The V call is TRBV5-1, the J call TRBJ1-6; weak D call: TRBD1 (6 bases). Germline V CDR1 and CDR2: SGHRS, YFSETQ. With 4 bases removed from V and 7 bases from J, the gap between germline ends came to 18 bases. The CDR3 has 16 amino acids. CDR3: CASSGGTNMRNSPLHF. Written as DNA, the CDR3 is TGCGCCAGCAGCGGAGGGACAAACATGAGGAATTCACCCCTCCACTTT.

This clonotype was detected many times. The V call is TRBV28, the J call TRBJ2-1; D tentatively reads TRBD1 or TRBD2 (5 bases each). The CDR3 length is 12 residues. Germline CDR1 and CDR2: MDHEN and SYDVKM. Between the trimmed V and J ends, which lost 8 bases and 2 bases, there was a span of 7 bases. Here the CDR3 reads CASSGPYNEQFF. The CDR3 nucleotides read TGTGCCAGCTCGGGACCCTACAATGAGCAGTTCTTC.

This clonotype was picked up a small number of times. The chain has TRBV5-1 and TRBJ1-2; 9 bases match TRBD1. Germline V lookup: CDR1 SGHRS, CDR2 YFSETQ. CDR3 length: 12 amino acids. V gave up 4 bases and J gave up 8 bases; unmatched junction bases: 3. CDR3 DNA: TGCGCCAGCAGCCGGACAGGGGTGGGCTACACCTTC. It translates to CASSRTGVGYTF.

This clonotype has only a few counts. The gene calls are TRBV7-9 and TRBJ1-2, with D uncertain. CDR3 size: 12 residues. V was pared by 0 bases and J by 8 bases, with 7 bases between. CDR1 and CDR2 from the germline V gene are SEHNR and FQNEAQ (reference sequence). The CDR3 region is CASSLAAQGYTF. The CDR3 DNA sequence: TGTGCCAGCAGCTTAGCGGCTCAAGGCTACACCTTC.

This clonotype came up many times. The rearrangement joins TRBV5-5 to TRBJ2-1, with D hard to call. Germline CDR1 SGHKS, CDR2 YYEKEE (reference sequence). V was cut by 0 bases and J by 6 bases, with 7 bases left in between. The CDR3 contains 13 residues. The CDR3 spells CASSLVGSNEQFF. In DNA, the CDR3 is TGTGCCAGCAGCTTGGTAGGCAGCAATGAGCAGTTCTTC. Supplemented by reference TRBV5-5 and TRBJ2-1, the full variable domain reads DAGVTQSPTHLIKTRGQQVTLRCSPISGHKSVSWYQQVLGQGPQFIFQYYEKEERGRGNFPDRFSARQFPNYSSELNVNALLLGDSALYLCASSLVGSNEQFFGPGTRLTVL.

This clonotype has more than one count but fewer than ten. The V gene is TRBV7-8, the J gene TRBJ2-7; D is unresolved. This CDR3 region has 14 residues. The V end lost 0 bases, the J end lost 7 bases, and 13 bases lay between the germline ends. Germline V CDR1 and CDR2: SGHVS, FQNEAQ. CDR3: CASSLAVASGEQYF. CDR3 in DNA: TGTGCCAGCAGCTTAGCGGTGGCTAGTGGGGAGCAGTACTTC.

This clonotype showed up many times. The CDR3 coding sequence is TGCAGTGCTAGGGGTGCGGGCTCGAGGCCTTTTAGCAATCAGCCCCAGCATTTT. This gives the protein CSARGAGSRPFSNQPQHF. V and J are TRBV20-1 and TRBJ1-5, with D unresolved. V dropped 3 bases and J dropped 0 bases, with 21 bases sitting between them. Germline lookup yields CDR1 DFQATT and CDR2 SNEGSKA (reference sequence). The CDR3 has 18 amino acids.

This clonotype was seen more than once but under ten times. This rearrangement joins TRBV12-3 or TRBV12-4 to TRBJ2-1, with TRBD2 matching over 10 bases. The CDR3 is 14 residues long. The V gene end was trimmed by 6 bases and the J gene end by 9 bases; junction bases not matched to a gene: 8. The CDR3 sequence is CASSISGRSVEQFF. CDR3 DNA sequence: TGTGCCAGCAGCATTAGCGGGAGGTCGGTTGAGCAGTTCTTC.

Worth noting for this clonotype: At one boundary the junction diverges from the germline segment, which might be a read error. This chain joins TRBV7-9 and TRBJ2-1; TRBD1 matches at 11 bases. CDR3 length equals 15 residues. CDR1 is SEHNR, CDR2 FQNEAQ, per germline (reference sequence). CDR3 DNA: TGTGCCAGCAGCCCGGACAGGGGGCCCTACCATGAGCAGTTCTTC. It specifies CASSPDRGPYHEQFF.